The 25 T cell receptor beta chains presented below share a single source sample, sequenced in a study of cytomegalovirus exposure and HLA in healthy donors. The PCR was carried out with 60 Vbeta primers and 13 Jbeta primers. Assay used: immunoSEQ multiplex PCR; TCRdb lists only in-frame clones, some missing. The repertoire holds more than 90,000 clones, with around 74% as singletons. Input material: PBMCs. Receptor source: a man aged 35 to 55 in good health and CMV-seropositive.

This clone was seen a single time. The chain recombines TRBV10-3 with TRBJ1-2; D is unclear. The germline CDR1 and CDR2 sequences are ENHRY and SYGVKD. This CDR3 contains 16 residues. V lost 3 bases and J lost 4, with 18 bases in between. The CDR3 protein is CAISDLAVTGFYGYTF. The CDR3 DNA is TGTGCCATCAGTGACTTAGCGGTGACCGGATTCTATGGCTACACCTTC.

V usage is TRBV6-5 and J usage is TRBJ1-4, with 9 bases identical to TRBD1. Trimming at V came to 5 bases and at J to 5 bases, leaving 6 bases not matched to a gene. The length of the CDR3 is 15 residues. Looked up from germline, CDR1 is MNHEY and CDR2 is SVGAGI. The CDR3 spells CASSPTGTGNEKLFF. The DNA for the CDR3 is TGTGCCAGCAGTCCAACCGGGACAGGGAATGAAAAACTGTTTTTT.

This sequence joins TRBV11-2 and TRBJ2-7, with D tentatively TRBD2 (5 bases). The germline V gene encodes CDR1 SGHAT and CDR2 FQNNGV. V gave up 0 bases and J gave up 2 bases, with 11 bases separating them. The CDR3 has 15 amino acids. The CDR3 reads CASSLDRGLPYEQYF. The CDR3, as DNA: TGTGCCAGCAGCTTAGATCGGGGTCTTCCCTACGAGCAGTACTTC.

The V and J genes are TRBV9 and TRBJ2-5; D gene ambiguous. Germline assignment: CDR1 SGDLS and CDR2 YYNGEE. The V gene lost 0 bases and the J gene lost 5 bases, with 14 bases spanning the gap. The CDR3 is made up of 15 amino acids. CDR3 bases: TGTGCCAGCAGCGTAGGGCAGGCCCCACGGGAGACCCAGTACTTC. The encoded protein is CASSVGQAPRETQYF.

The chain is built from TRBV5-6 and TRBJ2-5; D not certain. The CDR3 consists of 13 residues. V lost 1 base to trimming and J lost 5 bases, with 9 bases between them. The germline gives CDR1 SGHDT, CDR2 YYEEEE. The chain's CDR3 is CASSLRNGETQYF. The DNA of the CDR3 is TGTGCCAGCAGCTTGAGGAACGGGGAGACCCAGTACTTC.

The chain couples TRBV5-8 to TRBJ1-1; TRBD1 matches 9 bases. The CDR3 extends over 15 amino acids. Germline loops: CDR1 SGHTS, CDR2 YDEGEE. Trimming cost V 2 bases and J 3 bases; bases outside gene matches: 5. The CDR3 DNA reads as TGTGCCAGCAGCTTCAGGACAGGGGAAGACACTGAAGCTTTCTTT. It encodes CASSFRTGEDTEAFF.

The sample holds one count of this clone. The rearrangement links TRBV19 to TRBJ2-7, with 9 bases fitting TRBD1. The germline CDR1 and CDR2 sequences are LNHDA and SQIVND (reference sequence). After removal of 6 bases from V and 0 bases from J, the junction contained 0 bases not matched to a gene. The CDR3 is 13 residues long. The CDR3 region is CASRQGASYEQYF. For the CDR3, the DNA is TGTGCCAGTAGACAGGGGGCCTCCTACGAGCAGTACTTC. Drawing the rest from reference TRBV19 and TRBJ2-7, the complete variable domain is DGGITQSPKYLFRKEGQNVTLSCEQNLNHDAMYWYRQDPGQGLRLIYYSQIVNDFQKGDIAEGYSVSREKKESFPLTVTSAQKNPTAFYLCASRQGASYEQYFGPGTRLTVT.

J is TRBJ2-5 and V is TRBV11-3, with 11 bases that match TRBD1. Germline-derived CDR1 and CDR2 are SGHNT and YENEEA. The V and J ends lost 5 bases and 4 bases, in that order; junction bases with no gene match: 6. There are 15 residues in the CDR3. This CDR3 reads CASSLGQGAPETQYF. The CDR3 bases are TGTGCCAGCAGCCTTGGACAGGGGGCCCCAGAGACCCAGTACTTC.

V usage is TRBV27 and J usage is TRBJ2-1; 10 bases align to TRBD2. With 5 bases clipped from V and 4 bases from J, the junction kept 11 bases outside the gene matches. Germline CDR1 is MNHEY and CDR2 is SMNVEV (reference sequence). CDR3 length: 17 residues. The CDR3 loop reads CASSNPSGSRRYNEQFF. CDR3 DNA sequence: TGTGCCAGCAGTAACCCTAGCGGGAGTCGTAGGTACAATGAGCAGTTCTTC.

The V and J genes are TRBV2 and TRBJ2-3, with TRBD2 as a possible D gene (6 bases). V shed 8 bases and J shed 3 bases, with 18 bases lying between them. This CDR3 has 15 residues. Germline CDR1 is SNHLY and CDR2 is FYNNEI. DNA for the CDR3: TGTGCCAGCGGGGGGACCGATTCAAGGACAGATACGCAGTATTTT. Encoded protein: CASGGTDSRTDTQYF.

The chain couples TRBV7-3 to TRBJ1-2; 10 nucleotides line up with TRBD1. With V trimmed by 5 bases and J by 1 base, 13 bases remained unmatched. The germline gives CDR1 SGHTA, CDR2 FQGTGA. The length of the CDR3 is 18 residues. The CDR3 is CASSPGPGQGTLNYGYTF. The CDR3 DNA reads TGTGCCAGCAGCCCTGGGCCGGGACAGGGGACTCTTAACTATGGCTACACCTTC. Complete variable domain (other parts from reference TRBV7-3 and TRBJ1-2): GAGVSQTPSNKVTEKGKYVELRCDPISGHTALYWYRQSLGQGPEFLIYFQGTGAADDSGLPNDRFFAVRPEGSVSTLKIQRTERGDSAVYLCASSPGPGQGTLNYGYTFGSGTRLTVV.

The chain employs TRBV2 and TRBJ2-3; 8 bases are shared with TRBD1. The junction had 8 bases not matched to a gene; V was cut back by 6 bases and J by 0 bases. Germline CDR1 is SNHLY and CDR2 is FYNNEI. CDR3 length equals 16 residues. The CDR3 loop is CASRENRGLSTDTQYF. In nucleotides, the CDR3 is TGTGCCAGCAGAGAGAACAGGGGGTTAAGCACAGATACGCAGTATTTT.

J is TRBJ2-7 and V is TRBV19; possibly TRBD2 for D (5 bases). Trimming took off 4 bases at V and 0 bases at J, with 22 bases between the two ends. This CDR3 has 18 amino acids. Germline-derived CDR1 and CDR2 are LNHDA and SQIVND (reference sequence). CDR3 sequence reads: CASSSGFGRTRSSYEQYF. CDR3 bases: TGTGCCAGTAGTAGCGGGTTTGGCCGAACTCGCTCCTCCTACGAGCAGTACTTC. Together with reference TRBV19 and TRBJ2-7, the CDR3 gives the full variable domain: DGGITQSPKYLFRKEGQNVTLSCEQNLNHDAMYWYRQDPGQGLRLIYYSQIVNDFQKGDIAEGYSVSREKKESFPLTVTSAQKNPTAFYLCASSSGFGRTRSSYEQYFGPGTRLTVT.

The chain couples TRBV5-4 to TRBJ2-7; D call uncertain. This CDR3 is built from 14 residues. In germline, CDR1 is SGHNT, CDR2 YYREEE (reference sequence). V was shortened by 0 bases and J by 0 bases, with 7 bases between the two germline ends. The chain's CDR3 is CASSLGLASYEQYF. The CDR3, as DNA: TGTGCCAGCAGCTTGGGACTTGCCTCCTACGAGCAGTACTTC.

This clone was counted only a few times. The junction differs from germline at one of its ends, possibly a read error. The genes are TRBV19 and TRBJ1-3; D unresolved. Germline CDR1 reads LNHDA; CDR2 reads SQIVND (reference sequence). The CDR3 has 12 amino acids. The CDR3 DNA reads as TGTGCCAGTGGTATCGGTGGAAACACCATATATTTT. This translates into CASGIGGNTIYF.

The V and J genes are TRBV10-3 and TRBJ1-5; tentative D call: TRBD1 (5 bases). Germline CDR1 ENHRY, CDR2 SYGVKD. This CDR3 is built from 15 residues. The V and J ends lost 2 bases and 1 base respectively, with 9 bases between them. This chain's CDR3 is CAISEDGGSNQPQHF. The CDR3 DNA is TGTGCCATCAGTGAGGACGGGGGGAGCAATCAGCCCCAGCATTTT.

This clone was detected only a few times. The V and J genes are TRBV28 and TRBJ1-3; no firm D call. Trimming shortened V by 1 base and J by 0 bases, and 4 bases separated the two germline ends. Germline CDR1 MDHEN, CDR2 SYDVKM. The CDR3 is 14 amino acids. CDR3 sequence (DNA): TGTGCCAGCAGTTTATTCCGCTCTGGAAACACCATATATTTT. It specifies CASSLFRSGNTIYF.

The rearrangement uses TRBV5-4 and TRBJ2-3, with 10 nucleotides matching TRBD2. This CDR3 is 18 amino acids long. The germline CDR1 and CDR2 sequences are SGHNT and YYREEE (reference sequence). V dropped 4 bases and J dropped 4; count of bases not matched to a gene: 15. The CDR3 is CASSPSGDSGREADTQYF. The CDR3 DNA sequence: TGTGCCAGCAGCCCGTCGGGGGACAGCGGGAGGGAGGCAGATACGCAGTATTTT.

The chain combines TRBV6-6 with TRBJ2-1; TRBD2 agrees at 13 bases. The CDR3 is 16 residues long. The germline V gene encodes CDR1 MNHNY and CDR2 SVGAGI (reference sequence). V gave up 2 bases and J gave up 4 bases; unmatched junction bases: 2. The CDR3 protein is CASSYEGLAGYNEQFF. The DNA of the CDR3 is TGTGCCAGCAGTTACGAGGGACTAGCGGGATACAATGAGCAGTTCTTC.

The V call is TRBV10-3, the J call TRBJ2-1; 9 bases fit TRBD1. Germline loops: CDR1 ENHRY, CDR2 SYGVKD. With 6 bases clipped from V and 5 bases from J, the junction kept 5 bases outside the gene matches. The CDR3 sequence is 14 residues long. The DNA of the CDR3 is TGTGCCATCAGGGGGACAGGGAGGGACAATGAGCAGTTCTTC. It is translated as CAIRGTGRDNEQFF.

V and J are TRBV7-9 and TRBJ2-7; 9 bases agree with TRBD2. After removal of 6 bases from V and 5 bases from J, the junction contained 8 bases not matched to a gene. The CDR3 has 14 residues. From germline, CDR1 is SEHNR and CDR2 FQNEAQ (reference sequence). The DNA of the CDR3 is TGTGCCAGCAGAAAGCGGGAGGCCGACAACGAGCAGTACTTC. Protein product: CASRKREADNEQYF.

This rearrangement joins TRBV5-4 to TRBJ2-1; 11 bases are a match to TRBD2. There are 15 residues in the CDR3. CDR1 is SGHNT, CDR2 YYREEE, per germline (reference sequence). With 1 base clipped from V and 9 bases from J, the junction kept 6 bases outside the gene matches. The CDR3 spells CASSLRLAGGTEQFF. CDR3 nucleotide sequence: TGTGCCAGCAGCTTGAGGTTAGCGGGAGGGACTGAGCAGTTCTTC.

The V and J genes are TRBV18 and TRBJ2-7; 9 bases are a match to TRBD2. V shed 0 bases and J 4 bases; nucleotides not matched to a gene: 4. The germline gives CDR1 KGHSH, CDR2 LQKENI. This CDR3 is 15 amino acids long. The CDR3 here is CASSPPGTSSYEQYF. CDR3 in DNA: TGTGCCAGCTCACCACCCGGGACTAGCAGTTACGAGCAGTACTTC.

The chain joins TRBV25-1 to TRBJ2-5, with TRBD2 as a possible D gene (7 bases). The CDR3 is 16 residues long. Trimming shortened V by 1 base and J by 2 bases, and 14 bases separated the two germline ends. Germline V gene sequence: CDR1 MGHDK, CDR2 SYGVNS. The CDR3 loop reads CASSELGGQKQETQYF. The DNA of the CDR3 is TGTGCCAGCAGTGAATTGGGGGGGCAGAAACAAGAGACCCAGTACTTC.

The chain recombines TRBV7-2 with TRBJ2-7; no firm D call. The ends were cut back, 4 bases at V and 4 bases at J, with 8 bases in the middle. CDR3 length: 12 residues. CDR1 SGHTA and CDR2 FQGNSA come from the germline V gene. CDR3 amino acids: CASSSGVYEQYF. In DNA, the CDR3 is TGTGCCAGCAGCTCCGGAGTATACGAGCAGTACTTC.